This T cell receptor (beta chain) was captured in a study of T cells in Graves' hyperthyroidism and ophthalmopathy. TCR beta CDR3 regions were amplified from RNA transcripts. The HTBI primer set served for first-round RT-PCR of the TCR CDR3. TCRdb re-derived calls from the multiplex PCR reads in MiXCR, one entry per CDR3 protein. The data show under 600,000 distinct CDR3 sequences, 16% seen once. Germline V gives CDR1 SGHAT, CDR2 FQDESV (reference sequence). V dropped 0 bases and J dropped 5 bases, with 13 bases sitting between them. The CDR3 has 15 residues. Many counts were recorded for this clonotype.

This clonotype was obtained from a middle-aged woman with Graves' ophthalmopathy. Specimen: blood. The V gene is TRBV11-1, the J gene TRBJ2-5, with D possibly matching TRBD1 (6 bases). CDR3 bases: TGTGCCAGCAGCTTAGCCCCAGGGGCCGTCGAGACCCAGTACTTC. It encodes CASSLAPGAVETQYF.